This T cell receptor beta chain stems from a study of neoadjuvant nivolumab and ipilimumab in lung cancer. Study findings and constraints: From pretherapy to surgery, tumor richness and clonality rose with dual therapy.

Produced via immunoSEQ multiplex PCR; TCRdb's table is partial and in-frame only. Among 30,000 to 35,000 clones, 90% were seen once, and the ten largest hold approximately 5%. As for this clone: What it recognizes is unknown.

The germline CDR1 and CDR2 sequences are SGHVS and FNYEAQ. Trimming cost V 2 bases and J 3 bases, with 16 bases left between them. This CDR3 is built from 16 residues. This receptor was identified in an adult with non-small cell lung cancer. The chain combines TRBV7-6 with TRBJ1-1; TRBD1 might be the D (6 bases). The material was peripheral blood, obtained after neoadjuvant nivolumab, alone or with ipilimumab, at or shortly before surgery. The CDR3 DNA reads as TGTGCCAGCAGCTTACCCGGGAGGGGGGTGGACACTGAAGCTTTCTTT. As protein: CASSLPGRGVDTEAFF.